This T cell receptor (beta chain) was sequenced during a study of OX40 agonist ivuxolimab in advanced cancers. Across the whole study: Having had anti-PD-1, anti-PD-L1 or anti-CTLA-4 therapy before was allowed, and approximately 40% had some. Three dose-escalation patients had partial responses: one with hepatocellular carcinoma and two with cutaneous melanoma.

CDR3 length: 14 residues. With baseline, cycle 4 day 1, and cycle 7 day 1 as timepoints, blood was sampled. As to this clone: Its antigen is not known.

Study-level findings and limits: More expanded clones were found, on average, in CD8+ than in CD4+ T cells.

The method was immunoSEQ multiplex PCR; TCRdb's version includes in-frame clones alone and lacks a portion of them. The sample holds some 97,000 clones, 90% seen once. This TCR was sampled from an adult with an advanced solid tumor such as melanoma, head and neck, liver or kidney cancer. The sequenced sample was CD4+ or CD8+ T cells sorted from blood, obtained in a trial of the OX40 agonist ivuxolimab. The V gene is TRBV21-1, the J gene TRBJ2-1; no check of the table's D call, TRBD2, against the DNA was made. TRBV21-1 is a documented pseudogene. The CDR3: CASSWEGSYNEQFF. The CDR3 DNA reads TGTGCCAGCAGCTGGGAGGGCTCCTACAATGAGCAGTTCTTC.